These 20 T cell receptor beta chains came from one sample sequenced in a study of response to subunit inactivated influenza vaccine. Each CDR3 protein gets one entry after TCRdb re-called the RT-PCR reads with MiXCR. The table has 280,000 or so distinct CDR3 sequences, around a fifth seen once. Sequencing was performed on PBMCs from blood, taken less than 22 months after vaccination. These receptors all come from a man between 50 and 75 years old who received an inactivated influenza vaccine.

This clonotype was recorded many times. The chain links TRBV7-2 to TRBJ1-2; 11 nucleotides line up with TRBD1. This CDR3 has 15 residues. CDR1 SGHTA and CDR2 FQGNSA come from the germline V gene. V lost 5 bases to trimming and J lost 3 bases; unmatched junction nucleotides: 5. The CDR3 DNA sequence: TGTGCCAGCAGCCTCCCGGGACAGGGGGACTATGGCTACACCTTC. This encodes CASSLPGQGDYGYTF.

The sample holds a few counts of this clonotype. The chain's CDR3 is CASSSRGWNQPQHF. Written as DNA, the CDR3 is TGTGCCAGCAGCTCTCGGGGGTGGAATCAGCCCCAGCATTTT. The rearrangement joins TRBV6-5 to TRBJ1-5; TRBD1 is a possible D gene (5 bases). Trimming took off 6 bases at V and 4 bases at J, with 13 bases between the two ends. Germline V lookup: CDR1 MNHEY, CDR2 SVGAGI. This CDR3 is 14 amino acids long.

There are a few counts of this clonotype. The chain carries TRBV7-9 and TRBJ2-7; 9 bases align to TRBD1. Germline V gives CDR1 SEHNR, CDR2 FQNEAQ (reference sequence). The CDR3 extends over 14 amino acids. Trimming at V came to 4 bases and at J to 1 base, leaving 2 bases not matched to a gene. The CDR3 loop is CASSSGQGSYEQYF. Here the CDR3 DNA reads TGTGCCAGCAGCTCAGGACAGGGGTCCTACGAGCAGTACTTC.

The J gene is TRBJ2-4, the V gene TRBV12-3 or TRBV12-4, with D unresolved. The CDR3 is 15 residues long. Between the trimmed V and J ends, which lost 5 bases and 2 bases, there was a span of 13 bases. The CDR3 here is CASSTSHDSKNIQYF. CDR3 coding DNA: TGTGCCAGCAGTACCTCACACGATTCCAAAAACATTCAGTACTTC.

The sample holds a few counts of this clonotype. The chain links TRBV4-1 to TRBJ2-1; 8 bases align to TRBD2. This CDR3 region has 14 residues. V was pared by 5 bases and J by 9 bases, with 9 bases of the junction left unmatched. Germline CDR1 MGHRA, CDR2 YSYEKL. CDR3 sequence (DNA): TGCGCCAGCAGCTCCGGGGGGGTCCGAGGTGAGCAGTTCTTC. Encoded protein: CASSSGGVRGEQFF.

This chain connects TRBV24-1 to TRBJ2-2; TRBD1 is a possible D gene (6 bases). Looked up from germline, CDR1 is KGHDR and CDR2 is SFDVKD. Deletions cut 6 bases from V and 0 bases from J, with 10 bases between. CDR3 size: 15 residues. The DNA for the CDR3 is TGTGCCACCAGTACGACAGGACCGAACACCGGGGAGCTGTTTTTT. It specifies CATSTTGPNTGELFF.

This clonotype was seen a few times. The V and J genes are TRBV6-1 and TRBJ2-7, with TRBD1 as a possible D gene (6 bases). The V end lost 6 bases, the J end lost 6 bases, and 21 bases lay between the germline ends. The CDR3 runs 15 residues. Looked up from germline, CDR1 is MNHNS and CDR2 is SASEGT. The CDR3 loop is CASRNRGHLMGEQYF. The DNA of the CDR3 is TGTGCCAGCAGAAACCGGGGACACTTAATGGGCGAGCAGTACTTC.

The table lists this clonotype with a few counts. The J gene is TRBJ1-1, the V gene TRBV5-4; 7 bases map to TRBD1. This CDR3 comprises 15 residues. The junction had 3 bases not matched to a gene; V was cut back by 1 base and J by 0 bases. Germline CDR1 SGHNT, CDR2 YYREEE (reference sequence). The CDR3 is CASSLFGTVNTEAFF. CDR3 nucleotides: TGTGCCAGCAGCTTGTTTGGGACAGTGAACACTGAAGCTTTCTTT. The full variable domain, in which reference TRBV5-4 and TRBJ1-1 provide the parts outside the CDR3, is ETGVTQSPTHLIKTRGQQVTLRCSSQSGHNTVSWYQQALGQGPQFIFQYYREEENGRGNFPPRFSGLQFPNYSSELNVNALELDDSALYLCASSLFGTVNTEAFFGQGTRLTVV.

This clonotype has more than one count but fewer than ten. This chain uses TRBV28 with TRBJ2-2; TRBD2 matches at 14 bases. V lost 3 bases to trimming and J lost 6 bases; unmatched junction nucleotides: 6. The CDR3 covers 17 residues. The germline gives CDR1 MDHEN, CDR2 SYDVKM. CDR3 DNA sequence: TGTGCCAGCAGTTTTATTTGGGGACTAGCGGGAGCCGGGGAGCTGTTTTTT. Translating gives CASSFIWGLAGAGELFF.

The J gene is TRBJ1-6, the V gene TRBV28; maybe TRBD1 (6 bases). Germline V CDR1 and CDR2: MDHEN, SYDVKM. The germline V and J ends were trimmed by 3 bases and 10 bases, with 13 bases remaining between them. The CDR3 consists of 14 residues. The CDR3, as DNA: TGTGCCAGCAGTTTTGGGACACTGGGGTCACCCCTCCACTTT. Translation gives CASSFGTLGSPLHF.

This chain joins TRBV11-2 and TRBJ2-3; TRBD2 aligns across 10 bases. The CDR3 has 17 residues. Looked up from germline, CDR1 is SGHAT and CDR2 is FQNNGV. V gave up 5 bases and J gave up 1 base; unmatched junction bases: 9. The CDR3 loop is CASSLNSGTSGTDTQYF. CDR3 in DNA: TGTGCCAGCAGCCTCAACTCGGGGACTAGCGGCACAGATACGCAGTATTTT.

This sequence joins TRBV3-1 and TRBJ1-2; D call uncertain. The V gene's germline CDR1 is LGHDT and CDR2 YNNKEL (reference sequence). V was cut by 0 bases and J by 4 bases, with 15 bases left in between. This CDR3 comprises 16 residues. CDR3 nucleotides: TGTGCCAGCAGCCAAGAAGCCGTGGGATTGGCCTATGGCTACACCTTC. Its protein is CASSQEAVGLAYGYTF.

The chain has TRBV5-1 and TRBJ1-5, with 7 bases that match TRBD1. V was clipped by 3 bases and J by 5 bases; unmatched bases: 17. CDR3 length: 18 amino acids. Germline assignment: CDR1 SGHRS and CDR2 YFSETQ. CDR3 region: CASSSLYLGRQGDQPQHF. The DNA for the CDR3 is TGCGCCAGCAGCTCGTTGTACCTAGGTCGACAGGGAGATCAGCCCCAGCATTTT.

The chain has TRBV5-1 and TRBJ2-7; no reliable D call. CDR3 size: 13 residues. Trimming took off 0 bases at V and 3 bases at J, with 7 bases between the two ends. Germline V gene sequence: CDR1 SGHRS, CDR2 YFSETQ. The CDR3 bases are TGCGCCAGCAGCTTGGACTACAACTACGAGCAGTACTTC. It translates to CASSLDYNYEQYF. The full variable domain, rest sourced from reference TRBV5-1 and TRBJ2-7, is KAGVTQTPRYLIKTRGQQVTLSCSPISGHRSVSWYQQTPGQGLQFLFEYFSETQRNKGNFPGRFSGRQFSNSRSEMNVSTLELGDSALYLCASSLDYNYEQYFGPGTRLTVT.

The gene calls are TRBV6-2 or TRBV6-3 and TRBJ2-3; D ambiguous. The CDR3 spans 14 residues. V dropped 0 bases and J dropped 5 bases, with 9 bases sitting between them. From germline, CDR1 is MNHEY and CDR2 SVGEGT. The CDR3 sequence: CASSYSGMGDTQYF. The CDR3 DNA reads as TGTGCCAGCAGTTACTCGGGGATGGGAGATACGCAGTATTTT.

The genes are TRBV6-2 or TRBV6-3 and TRBJ2-2; TRBD1 agrees at 8 bases. This CDR3 comprises 18 residues. Germline lookup yields CDR1 MNHEY and CDR2 SVGEGT. The V segment lost 0 bases and the J segment 2 bases; nucleotides outside the gene matches: 8. The chain's CDR3 is CASSYSMGQVLNTGELFF. As DNA, the CDR3 is TGTGCCAGCAGTTACTCGATGGGACAGGTACTAAACACCGGGGAGCTGTTTTTT.

This clonotype occurred a few times. The rearrangement links TRBV18 to TRBJ1-6; D unresolved. Trimming removed 5 bases from V and 7 bases from J, with 15 bases in between. Germline V gives CDR1 KGHSH, CDR2 LQKENI. The CDR3 contains 15 residues. The CDR3 protein is CASSIEGTLNSPLHF. DNA for the CDR3: TGTGCCAGCTCAATAGAAGGTACTCTGAATTCACCCCTCCACTTT.

This clonotype was seen once. The J gene is TRBJ2-2, the V gene TRBV6-5; D not resolved. The germline V gene encodes CDR1 MNHEY and CDR2 SVGAGI. The CDR3 is 14 amino acids. Trimming shortened V by 1 base and J by 4 bases, and 7 bases separated the two germline ends. DNA of the CDR3: TGTGCCAGCAGTTACTTGTGGGGCACCGGGGAGCTGTTTTTT. This gives the protein CASSYLWGTGELFF.

This chain links TRBV5-1 with TRBJ2-7; TRBD1 matches at 10 bases. Trimming cost V 3 bases and J 4 bases; bases outside gene matches: 4. This CDR3 is 14 amino acids long. Germline loops: CDR1 SGHRS, CDR2 YFSETQ. CDR3 DNA sequence: TGCGCCAGCAGCTCGGGGGGACAGGGGTACGAGCAGTACTTC. This codes for CASSSGGQGYEQYF.

The V gene is TRBV4-2, the J gene TRBJ2-7; perhaps D is TRBD1 or TRBD2 (5 bases each). CDR3 size: 14 residues. Germline V gene lookup returns CDR1 LGHNA and CDR2 YNFKEQ. V was pared by 1 base and J by 4 bases, with 11 bases between. The CDR3 nucleotides read TGTGCCAGCAGCCAAGGGGACGGGATGTACGAGCAGTACTTC. Its protein product is CASSQGDGMYEQYF.